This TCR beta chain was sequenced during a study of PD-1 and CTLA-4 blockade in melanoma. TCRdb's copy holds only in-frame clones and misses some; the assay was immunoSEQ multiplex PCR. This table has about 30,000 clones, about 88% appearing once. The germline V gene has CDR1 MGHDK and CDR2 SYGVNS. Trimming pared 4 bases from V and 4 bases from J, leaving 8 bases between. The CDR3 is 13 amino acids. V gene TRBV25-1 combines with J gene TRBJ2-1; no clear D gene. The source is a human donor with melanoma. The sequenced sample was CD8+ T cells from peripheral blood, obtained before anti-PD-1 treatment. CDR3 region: CASSVGIYNEQFF. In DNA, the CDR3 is TGTGCCAGCAGTGTGGGGATTTACAATGAGCAGTTCTTC. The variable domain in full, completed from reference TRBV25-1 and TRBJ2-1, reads EADIYQTPRYLVIGTGKKITLECSQTMGHDKMYWYQQDPGMELHLIHYSYGVNSTEKGDLSSESTVSRIRTEHFPLTLESARPSHTSQYLCASSVGIYNEQFFGPGTRLTVL.